These 9 T cell receptor beta chains share one sample of origin, sequenced in a study of cytomegalovirus exposure and HLA in healthy donors. The PCR employed 60 Vbeta primers together with 13 Jbeta primers. Assay: immunoSEQ multiplex PCR; the TCRdb copy retains only in-frame clones and omits some. Of around 190,000 clones in the sample, around three quarters were seen once. The sample comprised PBMCs. The receptors derive from a woman in her 30s in good health and CMV-seropositive.

The V call is TRBV9, the J call TRBJ2-7; D gene uncertain. Trimming pared 3 bases from V and 3 bases from J, leaving 7 bases between. The CDR3 spans 12 residues. Looked up from germline, CDR1 is SGDLS and CDR2 is YYNGEE. CDR3 residues: CASSGSDYEQYF. CDR3 sequence (DNA): TGTGCCAGCAGCGGTAGTGACTACGAGCAGTACTTC.

This sequence joins TRBV19 and TRBJ2-6; 7 nucleotides match TRBD1. This CDR3 has 15 amino acids. From germline, CDR1 is LNHDA and CDR2 SQIVND (reference sequence). Germline trimming cut 5 bases from V and 4 bases from J; bases unmatched to any gene: 5. CDR3 sequence (DNA): TGTGCCAGTAGTTTCAAGGGGGCCGGGGCCAACGTCCTGACTTTC. This gives the protein CASSFKGAGANVLTF. Full variable domain (missing parts from reference TRBV19 and TRBJ2-6): DGGITQSPKYLFRKEGQNVTLSCEQNLNHDAMYWYRQDPGQGLRLIYYSQIVNDFQKGDIAEGYSVSREKKESFPLTVTSAQKNPTAFYLCASSFKGAGANVLTFGAGSRLTVL.

V is TRBV19 and J is TRBJ2-5; maybe TRBD1 (6 bases). This CDR3 is 14 amino acids long. Germline CDR1 is LNHDA and CDR2 is SQIVND (reference sequence). The V and J ends lost 1 base and 2 bases respectively, with 8 bases between them. The CDR3, as DNA: TGTGCCAGTAGTATAGTCAGGGGTCAAGAGACCCAGTACTTC. As protein: CASSIVRGQETQYF.

This clone has just a few counts. The rearrangement links TRBV7-9 to TRBJ1-4, with 8 bases aligning to TRBD1. CDR1 is SEHNR and CDR2 is FQNEAQ in the germline V gene (reference sequence). This CDR3 spans 14 amino acids. V shed 2 bases, J shed 5 bases, and the junction held 1 base outside the gene matches. The DNA of the CDR3 is TGTGCCAGCAGCTTAACAGGGGGAAATGAAAAACTGTTTTTT. This sequence encodes CASSLTGGNEKLFF.

This clone has only a few counts. The CDR3 nucleotides are TGTGCCAGCAGCTCTCGACAGGGTTACTACGAGCAGTACTTC. Its translation: CASSSRQGYYEQYF. The chain uses TRBV7-9 and TRBJ2-5; 7 nucleotides agree with TRBD1. TRBJ2-7 explains the end of the DNA better; the J call may be wrong. The CDR3 sequence is 14 residues long. CDR1 and CDR2 (germline): SEHNR, FQNEAQ (reference sequence).

The rearrangement uses TRBV7-8 and TRBJ2-6; 9 bases fit TRBD1. CDR3 length equals 18 residues. Germline-derived CDR1 and CDR2 are SGHVS and FQNEAQ. Unmatched junction bases numbered 8, after V lost 5 bases and J lost 0 bases. DNA of the CDR3: TGTGCCAGCAGCCTCACAGGGGGCCCATCCTCTGGGGCCAACGTCCTGACTTTC. It encodes CASSLTGGPSSGANVLTF.

In its sample, this clone was seen a few times. CDR3 sequence (DNA): TGTGCCAGCAGTGGTTCGACTAGCGGGAGCTACGAGCAGTACTTC. This encodes CASSGSTSGSYEQYF. The chain carries TRBV6-1 and TRBJ2-7, with 12 bases identical to TRBD2. In germline, CDR1 is MNHNS, CDR2 SASEGT. There are 15 residues in the CDR3. The V gene end was trimmed by 4 bases and the J gene end by 3 bases; junction bases not matched to a gene: 4.

The rearrangement joins TRBV2 to TRBJ2-3; TRBD1 matches at 7 bases. The germline gives CDR1 SNHLY, CDR2 FYNNEI. The CDR3 is 15 residues long. Losses at the gene ends were 11 bases for V and 0 bases for J; bases not matched to a gene: 11. CDR3 residues: CAGASGTASTDTQYF. In DNA, the CDR3 is TGTGCCGGCGCTTCCGGGACAGCGAGCACAGATACGCAGTATTTT.

V is TRBV7-9 and J is TRBJ1-2; D not certain. CDR1 and CDR2 (germline): SEHNR, FQNEAQ (reference sequence). This CDR3 spans 13 amino acids. The V and J ends lost 5 bases and 8 bases respectively, with 15 bases between them. The DNA of the CDR3 is TGTGCCAGCAGCCTAAAAACAGAGACCGGCTACACCTTC. Protein sequence: CASSLKTETGYTF. Drawing the rest from reference TRBV7-9 and TRBJ1-2, the complete variable domain is DTGVSQNPRHKITKRGQNVTFRCDPISEHNRLYWYRQTLGQGPEFLTYFQNEAQLEKSRLLSDRFSAERPKGSFSTLEIQRTEQGDSAMYLCASSLKTETGYTFGSGTRLTVV.